This entry describes one TCR beta chain. Its antigen is not known. This sample was included in a study of metastatic and nonmetastatic thyroid tumors. As for the study in general: Blood and tumor or nodule tissue repertoires from malignant and benign thyroid patients were compared. Study conclusions and caveats: Malignant thyroid tumors reportedly had TCR beta diversity that was significantly higher than in benign nodules, in blood and tumor.

TCRdb redid the clone calls on the PCR reads using MiXCR. This sample has about 14,000 clones, with approximately 30% found just once. All patients were untreated before thyroid surgery. With 6 bases removed from V and 4 bases from J, the gap between germline ends came to 13 bases. From germline, CDR1 is PRHDT and CDR2 FYEKMQ (reference sequence). This CDR3 spans 15 amino acids. The rearrangement joins TRBV13 to TRBJ1-6, with D possibly TRBD1 on 6 matching bases. The sample consisted of tumor tissue. The source is a female donor with papillary thyroid cancer or a benign thyroid nodule (not recorded which). Some clones in this sample may be carry-over from other donors' samples. CDR3 bases: TGTGCCAGCAGGGTAAGGGGGGCTTATAATTCACCCCTCCACTTT. This translates into CASRVRGAYNSPLHF.